This TCR beta chain was documented in a study of T-cell memory formation after mild COVID-19. Across the study: Largely donor-specific sequence clusters came from a couple of donors.

Germline CDR1 is DFQATT and CDR2 is SNEGSKA (reference sequence). This CDR3 region has 13 residues. 5'RACE primed from the constant segment yielded TCR alpha and TCR beta cDNA libraries bearing sample barcodes and UMIs. TCRdb passed the 5' RACE reads through MiXCR, listing each CDR3 protein once. The table lists around 440,000 distinct CDR3 sequences, roughly 18% of them singletons. This clonotype was sampled from an adult woman who had mild COVID-19 (a few samples of this study predate the infection). Cell type and time point are not known. The sample taken for sequencing was PBMCs or a T cell subset sorted from them (not recorded which). The rearrangement joins TRBV20-1 to TRBJ2-3, with 8 bases aligning to TRBD1. The CDR3 DNA is TGCAGCTTTCAGGGGGCAGGCACAGATACGCAGTATTTT. It is translated as CSFQGAGTDTQYF.